Reported below is one T cell receptor (beta chain). The sample belongs to a study of human T cells and chemical hapten exposure. Time point specified: pre-sensitization, week 0. Treatment denoted: therapeutic diphenylcyclopropenone sensitization with weekly scalp DPC. TCRdb re-called the RACE reads with MiXCR, one entry per CDR3 protein. The table has tens of thousands of distinct CDR3 sequences, approximately 9.8% seen once. CDR3 length: 17 residues. The V end was cut by 5 bases, the J end by 0 bases, with 14 bases between. Per the germline V gene, CDR1 is MGHRA and CDR2 is YSYEKL. The specimen was whole blood, collected in connection with sensitization to the hapten diphenylcyclopropenone (DPC). The V and J genes are TRBV4-1 and TRBJ2-6; TRBD1 is a possible D gene (6 bases). The TCR sequence derives from a woman between 35 and 50 years old with alopecia areata. Some clones in this sample may be carry-over from other donors' samples. In nucleotides, the CDR3 is TGCGCCAGCAGCGCAGACAGGCAGGGCTCTGGGGCCAACGTCCTGACTTTC. Protein sequence: CASSADRQGSGANVLTF.